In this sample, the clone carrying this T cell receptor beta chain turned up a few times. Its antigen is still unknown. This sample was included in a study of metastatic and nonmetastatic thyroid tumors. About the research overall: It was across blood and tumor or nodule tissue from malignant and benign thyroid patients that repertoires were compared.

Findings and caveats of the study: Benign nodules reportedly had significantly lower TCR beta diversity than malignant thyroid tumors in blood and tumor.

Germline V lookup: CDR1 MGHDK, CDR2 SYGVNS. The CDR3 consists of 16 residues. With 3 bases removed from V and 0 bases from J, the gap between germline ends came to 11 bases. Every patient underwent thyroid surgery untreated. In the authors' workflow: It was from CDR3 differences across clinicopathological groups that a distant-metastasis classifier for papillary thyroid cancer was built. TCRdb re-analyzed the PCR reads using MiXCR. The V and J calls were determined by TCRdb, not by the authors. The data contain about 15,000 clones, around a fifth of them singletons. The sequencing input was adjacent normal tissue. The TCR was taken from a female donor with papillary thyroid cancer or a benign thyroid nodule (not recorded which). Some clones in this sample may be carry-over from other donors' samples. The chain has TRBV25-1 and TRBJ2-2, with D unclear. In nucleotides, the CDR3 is TGTGCCAGCAGTGATTACAGTGAAACGAACACCGGGGAGCTGTTTTTT. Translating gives CASSDYSETNTGELFF.